This is a list of T cell receptor beta chains from one sample in a study of T cell responses to AZD1222 COVID-19 vaccine. Produced via immunoSEQ multiplex PCR; TCRdb's table is partial and in-frame only. The profile shows about 200,000 clones, 85% to 95% of them singletons. The specimen was peripheral blood, collected 28 days after the second dose of the MenACWY control vaccine. The receptor set was obtained from an adult who received the MenACWY meningococcal vaccine as a control. The CDR3 runs from the conserved cysteine through the conserved F or W. Each record gives: V gene, clone size, J gene, CDR3 protein. Not every row has a clone size; where given, it reads once, few, many or a size class.

TRBV2,.,TRBJ1-4,CASSQPRDGEETNEKLFF
TRBV7-2,.,TRBJ1-2,CASSLTSTGSKNYGYTF
TRBV9,.,TRBJ2-3,CASSGGLAASTDTQYF
TRBV15,.,TRBJ1-4,CATSPTGVDEKLFF
TRBV9,.,TRBJ1-2,CASSTPGTGVGYTF
TRBV7-9,.,TRBJ2-1,CASALWSGRSNEQFF
TRBV28,once,TRBJ1-4,CASGRSSSEANEKLFF
TRBV19,once,TRBJ2-3,CASSIMAYPTDTQYF
TRBV7-2,.,TRBJ1-1,CASTANRVEAFF
TRBV19,.,TRBJ2-1,CASSRRGRGNEQFF
TRBV9,.,TRBJ1-2,CASSVATGTPYGYTF
TRBV14,.,TRBJ1-2,CASSPSFYTHGYTF
TRBV23-1,.,TRBJ2-5,CASSQSDNQETQYF
TRBV9,once,TRBJ2-5,CASSTRAGSQKETQYF
TRBV7-3,.,TRBJ2-1,CASSTLAGAGNEQFF
TRBV29-1,.,TRBJ2-2,CSVMTDRATGELFF
TRBV9,.,TRBJ1-2,CASSVSGTGSRGYGYTF
TRBV2,.,TRBJ1-4,CASSQTERRRTNEKLFF
TRBV9,.,TRBJ1-1,CASSVLGGMNTEAFF
TRBV15,.,TRBJ2-6,CATSREVPGAGANVLTF
TRBV11-3,once,TRBJ2-1,CASNPGLLSPDGSQFF
TRBV12-5,.,TRBJ1-1,CASGATGDGTEAFF
TRBV6-2/TRBV6-3,.,TRBJ1-2,CASSYGIGYTF
TRBV11-3,.,TRBJ2-5,CASRLGQGAETQYF
TRBV2,.,TRBJ2-3,CASRGKTGTSTDTQYF
TRBV9,.,TRBJ2-7,CASSPTPGRSSYEQYF
TRBV7-6,once,TRBJ1-2,CASSPGTGYWGYTF
TRBV19,.,TRBJ1-2,CATSWGDRAHYGYTF
TRBV6-1,.,TRBJ2-1,CASSERAGRSYNEQFF
TRBV18,.,TRBJ2-1,CASSLYTGKTYNEQFF
TRBV13,.,TRBJ1-3,CASSFGRTSSGNTIYF
TRBV10-3,once,TRBJ2-2,CAISERRTTKYTGELFF
TRBV27,.,TRBJ2-5,CASSLHISAGGETQYF
TRBV10-2,.,TRBJ2-7,CATSSGGGYEQYF
TRBV25-1,.,TRBJ1-6,CASAAPTAGRSPLHF
TRBV10-3,.,TRBJ2-5,CAISTDRETQYF
TRBV27,.,TRBJ1-5,CASAVQGARQPQHF
TRBV6-5,.,TRBJ1-5,CASSEGSFSPQHF
TRBV3-1/TRBV3-2,.,TRBJ1-3,CASSPLRITNTIYF
TRBV9,.,TRBJ2-1,CASSPRGQLDEQFF
TRBV24-1,.,TRBJ2-7,CATSDLGDLEQYF
TRBV10-2,.,TRBJ2-2,CASNIGQNTGELFF
TRBV11-2,.,TRBJ1-2,CASSLENRNYGYTF
TRBV6-5,.,TRBJ2-7,CASNPFSGGRYEQYF
TRBV6-1,.,TRBJ1-1,CASSDWYTEAFF
TRBV10-3,.,TRBJ2-5,CAIRRDRSGPETQYF